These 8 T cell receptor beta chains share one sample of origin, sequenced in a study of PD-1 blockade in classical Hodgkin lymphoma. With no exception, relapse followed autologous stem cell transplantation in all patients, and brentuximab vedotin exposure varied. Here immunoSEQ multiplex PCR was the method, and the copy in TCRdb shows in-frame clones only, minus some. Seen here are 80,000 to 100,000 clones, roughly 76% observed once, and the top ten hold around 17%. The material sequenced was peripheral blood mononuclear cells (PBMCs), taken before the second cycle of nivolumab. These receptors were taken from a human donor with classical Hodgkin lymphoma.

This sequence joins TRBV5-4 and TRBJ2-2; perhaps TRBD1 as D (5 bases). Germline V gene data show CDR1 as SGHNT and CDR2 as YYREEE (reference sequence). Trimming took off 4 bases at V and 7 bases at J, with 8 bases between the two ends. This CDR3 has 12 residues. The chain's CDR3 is CASSLRVGELFF. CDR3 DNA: TGTGCCAGCAGCCTCAGGGTCGGGGAGCTGTTTTTT.

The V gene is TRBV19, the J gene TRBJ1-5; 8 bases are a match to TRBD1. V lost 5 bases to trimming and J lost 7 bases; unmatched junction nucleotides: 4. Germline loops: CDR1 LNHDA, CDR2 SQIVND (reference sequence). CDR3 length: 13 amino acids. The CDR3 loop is CASSVDRVQPQHF. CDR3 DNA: TGTGCCAGTAGTGTGGACAGGGTGCAGCCCCAGCATTTT. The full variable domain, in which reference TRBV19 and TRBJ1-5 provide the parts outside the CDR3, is DGGITQSPKYLFRKEGQNVTLSCEQNLNHDAMYWYRQDPGQGLRLIYYSQIVNDFQKGDIAEGYSVSREKKESFPLTVTSAQKNPTAFYLCASSVDRVQPQHFGDGTRLSIL.

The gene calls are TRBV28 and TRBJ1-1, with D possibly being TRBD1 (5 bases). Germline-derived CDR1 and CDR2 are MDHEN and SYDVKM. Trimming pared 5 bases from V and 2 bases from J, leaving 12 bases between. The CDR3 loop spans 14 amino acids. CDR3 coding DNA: TGTGCCAGCAGTCGGTCAGGGATTAACACTGAAGCTTTCTTT. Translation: CASSRSGINTEAFF.

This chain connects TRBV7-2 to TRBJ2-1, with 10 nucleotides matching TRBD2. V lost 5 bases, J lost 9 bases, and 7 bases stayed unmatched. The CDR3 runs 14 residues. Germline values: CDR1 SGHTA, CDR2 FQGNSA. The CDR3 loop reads CASSKREGRSEQFF. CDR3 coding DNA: TGTGCCAGCAGCAAGCGGGAGGGCCGGAGTGAGCAGTTCTTC.

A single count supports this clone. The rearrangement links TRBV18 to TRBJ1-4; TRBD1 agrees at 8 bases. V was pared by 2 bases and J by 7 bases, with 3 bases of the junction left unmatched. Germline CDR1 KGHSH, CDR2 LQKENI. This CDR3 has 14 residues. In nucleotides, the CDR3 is TGTGCCAGCTCACCAACTCAGGGGGCTGAAAAACTGTTTTTT. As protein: CASSPTQGAEKLFF.

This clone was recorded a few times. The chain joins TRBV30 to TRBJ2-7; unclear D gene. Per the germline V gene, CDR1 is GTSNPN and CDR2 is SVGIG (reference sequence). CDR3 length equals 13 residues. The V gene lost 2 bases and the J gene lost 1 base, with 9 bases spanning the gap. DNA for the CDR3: TGTGCCTGGAGTACACACAATTCCTACGAGCAGTACTTC. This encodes CAWSTHNSYEQYF. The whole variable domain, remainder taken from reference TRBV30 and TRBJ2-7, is SQTIHQWPATLVQPVGSPLSLECTVEGTSNPNLYWYRQAAGRGLQLLFYSVGIGQISSEVPQNLSASRPQDRQFILSSKKLLLSDSGFYLCAWSTHNSYEQYFGPGTRLTVT.

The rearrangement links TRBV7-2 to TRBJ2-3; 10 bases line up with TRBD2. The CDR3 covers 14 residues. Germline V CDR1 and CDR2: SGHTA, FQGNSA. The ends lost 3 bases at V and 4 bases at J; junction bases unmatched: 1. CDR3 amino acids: CASSLGLAPDTQYF. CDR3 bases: TGTGCCAGCAGCTTGGGACTAGCGCCAGATACGCAGTATTTT.

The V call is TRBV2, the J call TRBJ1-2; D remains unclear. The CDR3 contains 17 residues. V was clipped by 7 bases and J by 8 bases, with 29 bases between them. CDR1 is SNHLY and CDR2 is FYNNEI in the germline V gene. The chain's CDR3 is CASNKEGPVLVVEGYTF. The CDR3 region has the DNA TGTGCCAGCAACAAAGAAGGTCCGGTCTTGGTAGTAGAGGGCTACACCTTC.